A single TCR beta chain is shown here with its context. This record comes from a study of blood T cell repertoires in COVID-19. Generated by immunoSEQ multiplex PCR, the TCRdb table keeps only in-frame clones and is missing some. The table includes roughly 430,000 clones, roughly 87% detected once. Trimming pared 0 bases from V and 1 base from J, leaving 14 bases between. This CDR3 region has 16 residues. Germline CDR1 SGHRS, CDR2 YFSETQ. The genes are TRBV5-1 and TRBJ2-7, with D tentatively TRBD1 (6 bases). The clonotype was recovered from a woman in her thirties or forties with acute COVID-19. The material sequenced was PBMCs or T cells enriched from blood (not recorded which). The CDR3 reads CASSLGPGTPSYEQYF. The CDR3 DNA follows: TGCGCCAGCAGCTTGGGCCCTGGGACACCTTCCTACGAGCAGTACTTC.